The clone carrying this T cell receptor (beta chain) was picked up a small number of times. Its antigen is unidentified. The data were obtained in a study of identical twins. TCRdb called the 5' RACE reads again in MiXCR, with one record for every CDR3 protein. The sample lists roughly 290,000 distinct CDR3 sequences; roughly 9.7% were seen once. Study outcomes and limitations: Excess sharing between twins was weaker in beta out-of-frame sequences. While abundant cord blood beta clonotypes carried fewer insertions, memory repertoires showed no such pattern.

The same specimen was also included in a second study, on yellow fever vaccine responses in identical twins.

Sequenced sample: CD8+ T cells sorted from blood. The sequence was collected from a young woman in good health.

For the CDR3, the DNA is TGTGCCAGCCGCCTAACAGGGTTTCACAATGAGCAGTTCTTC. It yields the protein CASRLTGFHNEQFF. The chain links TRBV19 to TRBJ2-1, with D tentatively TRBD1 (6 bases). Germline CDR1 is LNHDA and CDR2 is SQIVND (reference sequence). The CDR3 length is 14 residues. Trimming took off 9 bases at V and 5 bases at J, with 17 bases between the two ends.